The clone carrying this T cell receptor beta chain turned up a few times. Its antigen is not identified. These data originate in a study of spatial heterogeneity in lung cancer. Study results and caveats: Tumor mutation counts were tracked by expanded intratumoral alpha and beta TCR counts.

MiXCR was run by TCRdb on the 5' RACE reads, yielding one entry per CDR3 protein. The sample carries 6,500 to 8,500 distinct CDR3 sequences, less than 3.5% recorded once. The time point here: sample taken at primary tumor resection. Tumor, nontumor lung or frozen PBMC supplied whole RNA that was sequenced unsorted. The sequence came from a male donor with early-stage non-small cell lung cancer. Here the sequenced sample was lung tumor tissue, taken at surgery.

The CDR3 coding sequence is TGTGCCAGCAGCCCCAGGCGGGCTGCCTACGAGCAGTACTTC. As protein: CASSPRRAAYEQYF. The chain combines TRBV4-2 with TRBJ2-7; D is possibly TRBD2 (5 bases). The CDR3 consists of 14 residues. V lost 4 bases, J lost 2 bases, and 12 bases lay in between. CDR1 is LGHNA and CDR2 is YNFKEQ in the germline V gene.